What follows are 13 T cell receptor beta chains derived from one specimen sequenced in a study of T cells after yellow fever vaccination (dated by TCRdb to about 2019). The treatment or condition label, read with the paper, signifies: live attenuated yellow fever vaccine strain. Library preparation employed 5' RACE. Instrument used: Illumina NovaSeq 6000. TCRdb applied fastp at Q25 and MiXCR to the public reads, then kept only in-frame beta chains. Rows are unified per CDR3 protein, each entry keeping the most common DNA and genes. The table for this sample lists hundreds of thousands of distinct CDR3 sequences; about 12% of them were counted only once. The ten biggest clones cover roughly 3.1% of the sample. The specimen was CD4+ T cells sorted from PBMCs, collected 15 days after the yellow fever booster vaccination. The source of these receptors is a young man who received the YFV17D yellow fever vaccine.

This clonotype was detected only a few times. This chain uses TRBV2 with TRBJ1-1, with a possible D match to TRBD1 (6 bases). The CDR3 sequence is 14 residues long. Germline CDR1 reads SNHLY; CDR2 reads FYNNEI. Trimming left V 5 bases short and J 1 base short, with 11 bases between. The CDR3 sequence: CASSKQGRNTEAFF. The CDR3 nucleotides read TGTGCCAGCAGTAAACAGGGAAGGAACACTGAAGCTTTCTTT.

Remarks on this clonotype: A much larger clone is a single base away; this may be a read error. The CDR3 does not end in the conserved phenylalanine or tryptophan, so this is likely a read error. The rearrangement links TRBV3-1 to TRBJ2-5; D uncertain. Germline values: CDR1 LGHDT, CDR2 YNNKEL (reference sequence). The V gene lost 4 bases and the J gene lost 3 bases, with 6 bases spanning the gap. There are 12 residues in the CDR3. The CDR3 DNA follows: TGTGCCAGCAGCCCAAGGGAAGAGACCCAGTACTAC. It codes for CASSPREETQYY.

This chain joins TRBV5-1 and TRBJ2-5; the match to TRBD2 covers 8 bases. The CDR3 contains 15 residues. Germline-derived CDR1 and CDR2 are SGHRS and YFSETQ. V shed 0 bases and J 4 bases; nucleotides not matched to a gene: 5. The CDR3 DNA reads TGCGCCAGCAGCTTGGGCGTTGCGGGAGGAGAGACCCAGTACTTC. It is translated as CASSLGVAGGETQYF.

The V and J genes are TRBV5-1 and TRBJ2-1, with D unresolved. There are 11 residues in the CDR3. V lost 2 bases and J lost 10, with 7 bases in between. CDR1 and CDR2 (germline): SGHRS, YFSETQ. CDR3 in DNA: TGCGCCAGCAGCTTTGGCCTCGAGCAGTTCTTC. Residues: CASSFGLEQFF.

This clonotype was recorded a few times. The J gene is TRBJ2-1, the V gene TRBV6-2 or TRBV6-3, with D maybe TRBD1 (5 bases). The CDR3 is made up of 18 amino acids. V was shortened by 8 bases and J by 7 bases, with 30 bases between the two germline ends. CDR1 and CDR2 from the germline V gene are MNHEY and SVGEGT. In nucleotides, the CDR3 is TGTGCCAGCCAACTGGGATGGGGCATATGGGGTGGTCGGAATGAGCAGTTCTTC. It yields the protein CASQLGWGIWGGRNEQFF.

V usage is TRBV12-3 or TRBV12-4 and J usage is TRBJ2-5; tentatively, D is TRBD1 (5 bases). The CDR3 spans 14 residues. Trimming pared 7 bases from V and 2 bases from J, leaving 14 bases between. The CDR3 DNA follows: TGTGCCAGCACGCGCCGACAGTATCAAGAGACCCAGTACTTC. Translating gives CASTRRQYQETQYF.

Here the CDR3 DNA reads TGCGCCAGCACCAGGGGTTCAGCCTCCTACGAGCAGTACTTC. It yields the protein CASTRGSASYEQYF. The chain couples TRBV5-1 to TRBJ2-7; D is perhaps TRBD1 (6 bases). V lost 6 bases and J 0 bases, leaving 13 bases between the germline ends. The CDR3 has 14 residues. The germline V gene encodes CDR1 SGHRS and CDR2 YFSETQ.

The chain employs TRBV7-2 and TRBJ2-1; TRBD2 agrees at 13 bases. Losses at the gene ends were 1 base for V and 8 bases for J; bases not matched to a gene: 8. CDR1 is SGHTA and CDR2 is FQGNSA in the germline V gene. The CDR3 has 17 residues. Written as DNA, the CDR3 is TGTGCCAGCAGCTTAGGGATACTAGCGGGGGGGCTCCATGAGCAGTTCTTC. Protein sequence: CASSLGILAGGLHEQFF.

This clonotype showed up just once. The rearrangement links TRBV5-1 to TRBJ2-3; D might be TRBD1 (5 bases). The CDR3 has 15 residues. Trimming cost V 3 bases and J 4 bases, with 15 bases left between them. The V gene's germline CDR1 is SGHRS and CDR2 YFSETQ. The CDR3 bases are TGCGCCAGCAGCTGGGCAGGGAAGGTATCAGATACGCAGTATTTT. Residues: CASSWAGKVSDTQYF. The full variable domain, with the rest looked up from reference TRBV5-1 and TRBJ2-3, is KAGVTQTPRYLIKTRGQQVTLSCSPISGHRSVSWYQQTPGQGLQFLFEYFSETQRNKGNFPGRFSGRQFSNSRSEMNVSTLELGDSALYLCASSWAGKVSDTQYFGPGTRLTVL.

This chain joins TRBV6-4 and TRBJ2-1; a possible D gene is TRBD1 (5 bases). Trimming pared 6 bases from V and 4 bases from J, leaving 10 bases between. The germline gives CDR1 MRHNA, CDR2 SNTAGT. The CDR3 extends over 13 amino acids. The CDR3 DNA reads TGTGCCAGCAGCGAACAGGAGTACAATGAGCAGTTCTTC. It translates to CASSEQEYNEQFF.

The chain combines TRBV4-1 with TRBJ2-1; D perhaps matches TRBD2 (6 bases). This CDR3 is built from 16 residues. CDR1 and CDR2 (germline): MGHRA, YSYEKL. The ends were cut back, 0 bases at V and 7 bases at J, with 16 bases in the middle. In DNA, the CDR3 is TGCGCCAGCAGCCAAGATATGGCTCCGGGGAGGAATGAGCAGTTCTTC. Translation gives CASSQDMAPGRNEQFF.

The chain employs TRBV5-1 and TRBJ2-3, with D possibly matching TRBD1 (5 bases). Germline V lookup: CDR1 SGHRS, CDR2 YFSETQ. The CDR3 runs 11 residues. The V and J ends lost 4 bases and 11 bases respectively, with 11 bases between them. Written as DNA, the CDR3 is TGCGCCAGCAGCGTCTTGGACAAGCAGTATTTT. As protein: CASSVLDKQYF. Based on the CDR3 plus reference TRBV5-1 and TRBJ2-3, the full variable domain is KAGVTQTPRYLIKTRGQQVTLSCSPISGHRSVSWYQQTPGQGLQFLFEYFSETQRNKGNFPGRFSGRQFSNSRSEMNVSTLELGDSALYLCASSVLDKQYFGPGTRLTVL.

This clonotype was recorded a few times. The V gene is TRBV4-1, the J gene TRBJ1-6; 8 bases line up with TRBD1. V was pared by 5 bases and J by 8 bases, with 5 bases of the junction left unmatched. CDR1 MGHRA and CDR2 YSYEKL come from the germline V gene. The CDR3 has 14 residues. CDR3 nucleotide sequence: TGCGCCAGCAGCTCCCAGGGGGCCGATTCACCCCTCCACTTT. Translating gives CASSSQGADSPLHF.